Here is one T cell receptor (beta chain) with its context. This CDR3 is built from 15 residues. Germline CDR1 is SGHRS and CDR2 is YFSETQ. V was pared by 0 bases and J by 5 bases, with 14 bases between. The data are from a study of PD-L1 blockade in urothelial cancer. Study in general: Blood underwent analysis 3 weeks (second dose) and 6 weeks after treatment began.

The protocol was immunoSEQ multiplex PCR, while the TCRdb copy is restricted to in-frame clones and leaves out a portion. The sample comprises some 84,000 clones, 75% to 90% of which are singletons, and 4.5% to 7% rests with the top ten. Between 1 and 8 samples per patient were obtained, pretreatment and on-treatment. The sequenced sample was PBMCs, obtained around atezolizumab (anti-PD-L1) treatment. The receptor's source is a woman in her seventies with urothelial cancer. The chain is built from TRBV5-1 and TRBJ1-2; a weak D match, TRBD1 (5 bases). In DNA, the CDR3 is TGCGCCAGCAGCTTGGCCTCGGGACGGGAGTATGGCTACACCTTC. It is translated as CASSLASGREYGYTF.